This T cell receptor beta chain was documented in a study of blood T cell repertoires in COVID-19. Looking at the study overall: The United States, Italy and Spain were the sources of the acute and convalescent COVID-19 samples. From T cells, B-cell-depleted T cells, or PBMCs came the material, which was cDNA or gDNA.

CDR3 length equals 15 residues. CDR1 is SGHRS and CDR2 is YFSETQ in the germline V gene. Trimming pared 4 bases from V and 4 bases from J, leaving 17 bases between. This clone was recorded a few times. Sequencing was performed with immunoSEQ multiplex PCR; in TCRdb, only in-frame clones are kept and a portion is missing. This sample has 250,000 to 350,000 clones, with about nine tenths found just once. The genes are TRBV5-1 and TRBJ1-1; D perhaps matches TRBD1 (5 bases). The sequence derives from a woman aged 50 to 60 who had recovered from COVID-19. Sequenced input: peripheral blood. CDR3 bases: TGCGCCAGCAGCCAGATCCAGGGAGGTTCCACTGAAGCTTTCTTT. Its translation: CASSQIQGGSTEAFF.